This T cell receptor beta chain was captured in a study of blood T cell repertoires in COVID-19. Study details: Sources were T cells, B-cell-depleted T cells, or PBMCs; the material itself was cDNA or gDNA.

This table comes from immunoSEQ multiplex PCR, and its TCRdb copy is limited to in-frame clones, with some not included. The sample lists roughly 500,000 clones, around nine tenths occurring once. CDR3 size: 14 residues. The germline V gene has CDR1 KGHSH and CDR2 LQKENI. V lost 3 bases, J lost 6 bases, and 11 bases lay in between. Sequencing was done on a sample of PBMCs or T cells enriched from blood (not recorded which). This TCR was recovered from a woman aged 40 to 50 who had recovered from COVID-19. V usage is TRBV18 and J usage is TRBJ2-2; no firm D call. Here the CDR3 DNA reads TGTGCCAGCTCACCGAGAGCTGGTGCCGGGGAGCTGTTTTTT. Translating gives CASSPRAGAGELFF.